What follows is one T cell receptor beta chain and its context. The record originates from a study of chemoradiotherapy in HPV16-positive cancers. Profiled with immunoSEQ multiplex PCR; TCRdb holds only in-frame clones, not every one. Among roughly 4,700 clones listed, roughly 90% were seen once. Repeated repertoire sampling spanned the course of chemoradiotherapy. The CDR3 length is 15 residues. Germline V gene sequence: CDR1 SGHAT, CDR2 FQNNGV. V trimming: 1 base; J trimming: 1 base; junction bases outside the gene matches: 1. The origin of this receptor is a human donor with HPV-associated anogenital cancer. Sequences were derived from tumor tissue, sampled from a patient who underwent chemoradiotherapy. The chain recombines TRBV11-2 with TRBJ1-5, with 7 bases that match TRBD1. The CDR3 reads CASSLAGQSNQPQHF. Here the CDR3 DNA reads TGTGCCAGCAGCTTAGCGGGACAGAGCAATCAGCCCCAGCATTTT.